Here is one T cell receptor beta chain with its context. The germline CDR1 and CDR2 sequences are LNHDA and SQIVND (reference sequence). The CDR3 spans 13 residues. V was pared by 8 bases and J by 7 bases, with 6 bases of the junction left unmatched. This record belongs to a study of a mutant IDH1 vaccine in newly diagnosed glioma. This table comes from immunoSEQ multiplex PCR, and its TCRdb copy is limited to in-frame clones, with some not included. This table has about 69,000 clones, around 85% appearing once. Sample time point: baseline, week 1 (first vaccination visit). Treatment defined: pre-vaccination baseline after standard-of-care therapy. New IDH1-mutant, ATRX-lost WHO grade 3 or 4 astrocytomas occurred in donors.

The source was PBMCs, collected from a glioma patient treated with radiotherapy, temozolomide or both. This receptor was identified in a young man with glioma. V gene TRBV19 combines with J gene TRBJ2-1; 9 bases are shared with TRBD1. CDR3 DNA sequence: TGTGCCAGTTTGGGACAGGGTTGGAATGAGCAGTTCTTC. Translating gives CASLGQGWNEQFF.